The next 2 T cell receptor beta chains were all read from a single sample in a study of blood T cell repertoires in COVID-19 (TCRdb year 2020). To prepare the library, the immunoSEQ multiplex PCR assay was applied. Drawn from immuneACCESS, this table holds only the in-frame rearrangements with V and J called that TCRdb kept. Clones are partly lost; checked studies trace under half to an unresolved V gene and leave the rest unexplained. The sample records around 120,000 clones, 85% to 90% of which are singletons. The ten largest make up 1.5% to 1.9% of the sample. Specimen: peripheral blood. Every receptor here comes from a human donor in a cohort sampled during active COVID-19.

The J gene is TRBJ2-3, the V gene TRBV9; tentative D call: TRBD2 (6 bases). CDR1 and CDR2 (germline): SGDLS, YYNGEE. Trimming left V 0 bases short and J 2 bases short, with 13 bases between. This CDR3 is 16 amino acids long. CDR3 protein: CASSVGVAEYTDTQYF. The CDR3 DNA sequence: TGTGCCAGCAGCGTAGGGGTAGCGGAATACACAGATACGCAGTATTTT.

V is TRBV27 and J is TRBJ1-2; TRBD1 aligns across 11 bases. Trimming cost V 2 bases and J 5 bases; bases outside gene matches: 7. This CDR3 has 16 amino acids. Germline V gene sequence: CDR1 MNHEY, CDR2 SMNVEV (reference sequence). CDR3 nucleotides: TGTGCCAGCAGTTTAAAAGGGACAGGGGGGGAGTATGGCTACACCTTC. Its translation is CASSLKGTGGEYGYTF.